This TCR beta chain was recorded in a study of blood T cell repertoires in COVID-19 (dated by TCRdb to the early 2020s). General notes on the study: Samples from collaborators originated in the United States, Italy and Spain and spanned both the acute and convalescent phases of COVID-19. The material from the prospective study consisted of cDNA or gDNA derived from T cells, B-cell-depleted T cells, or PBMCs. Deeply sampled blood TCRbeta repertoires from subjects exposed to, actively infected with, or recovered from COVID-19 were included in the dataset. The repertoires were released in a freely available public database meant as a resource for research on the immune response to SARS-CoV-2. Samples were obtained from the ongoing ImmuneRACE study (first 160 participants) and from roughly 1,300 subjects provided by 6 global collaborators. The sample metadata nearly always contained a de-identified subject ID, COVID-19 status, age in years and sex. Where HLA class I and class II types were available, the types were taken from metadata supplied by the sample provider, not from assay-based typing.

Compared with the rest of its sample, this clone is medium-sized (0.01 to 0.1%). Its antigen remains unidentified. The record has no base qualities; no much larger clone is one base away. Whole blood was collected in K2EDTA tubes by collaborating institutions according to the institutions' own protocols. For TCRbeta analysis, collaborators shipped samples in one of three forms: frozen whole blood, isolated PBMCs, or DNA extracted from either of those sample types. Study-wide findings and limitations: Clinical and demographic metadata were provided uncurated, with the amount varying by source and participant.

Reading the germline V gene gives CDR1 MNHNS and CDR2 SASEGT. The CDR3 covers 15 residues, taking in both the cysteine and the phenylalanine. Of the read, only the CDR3 DNA is kept; its 45 bases are in frame from base 1. V sheds 1 base and J sheds 1 base, leaving 9 bases between their ends. TCRbeta CDR3 regions were amplified from genomic DNA using the immunoSEQ Assay, a bias-controlled multiplex PCR. The authors' pipeline ran thus. The number of nucleated cells in each sample was estimated from the amplification of reference gene primers within the assay. To quantify the absolute abundance of each unique TCRbeta CDR3 rearrangement, sequence reads were collapsed and filtered. For each sample, productive Simpson clonality was calculated by taking the square root of Simpson's diversity index across productive rearrangements. TCRdb holds this immuneACCESS table with in-frame rearrangements only. Some clones are missing; in checked studies, unresolved V genes explain under half, and the rest has no known cause. That table supplies the V and J calls and clone size; D and trimming were determined from the DNA. The sample table contains more than 65,000 clones; only one count was recorded for about four fifths of them. The ten largest clones capture roughly 50% of the sample.

The sequence was collected from a human donor in a cohort sampled during active COVID-19. The chain employs TRBV6-1 and TRBJ2-3; TRBD2 might be the D gene, on 7 matching bases. The sequenced sample was peripheral blood. The sequenced DNA is TGTGCCAGCAGTGAAGAGGGGGGGGGCACAGATACGCAGTATTTT. It translates as CASSEEGGGTDTQYF.